This TCR beta chain was recovered during a study of metastatic and nonmetastatic thyroid tumors. Each patient went into thyroid surgery without having received any treatment. TCRdb reanalyzed the PCR reads with MiXCR. This sample carries about 21,000 clones, approximately 15% of them seen once, and the ten largest clones take over 9.5%. Germline V gives CDR1 DFQATT, CDR2 SNEGSKA (reference sequence). This CDR3 has 18 residues. J was trimmed by 3 bases and V by 5 bases; bases with no gene match: 19. The receptor was derived from a female donor with papillary thyroid cancer or a benign thyroid nodule (not recorded which). Some clones in this sample may be carry-over from other donors' samples. Sample: tumor tissue. V usage is TRBV20-1 and J usage is TRBJ2-7, with 10 bases matching TRBD2. The CDR3 DNA reads TGCAGTGCTGGGACTGTACTAGCGGGGTCCTCGGCGTACTACGAGCAGTACTTC. Amino acid sequence: CSAGTVLAGSSAYYEQYF.